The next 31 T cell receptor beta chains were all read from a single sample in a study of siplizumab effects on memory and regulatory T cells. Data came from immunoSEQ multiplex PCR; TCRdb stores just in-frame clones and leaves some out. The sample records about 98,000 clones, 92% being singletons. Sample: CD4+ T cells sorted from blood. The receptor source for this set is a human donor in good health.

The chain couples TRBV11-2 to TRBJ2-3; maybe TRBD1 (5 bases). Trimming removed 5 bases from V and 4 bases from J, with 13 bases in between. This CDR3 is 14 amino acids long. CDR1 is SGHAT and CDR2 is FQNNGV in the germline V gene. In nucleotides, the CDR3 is TGTGCCAGCAGCCCAGACAGTGGATCAGATACGCAGTATTTT. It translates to CASSPDSGSDTQYF.

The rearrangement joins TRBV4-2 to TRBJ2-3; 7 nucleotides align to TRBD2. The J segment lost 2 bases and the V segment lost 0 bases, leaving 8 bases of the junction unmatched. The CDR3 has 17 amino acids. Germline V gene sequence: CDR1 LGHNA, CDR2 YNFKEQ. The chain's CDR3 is CASSQDLSGGVTDTQYF. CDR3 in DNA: TGTGCCAGCAGCCAAGATCTATCGGGAGGAGTCACAGATACGCAGTATTTT.

The DNA of the CDR3 is TGTGCCAGCAGATCAGGGGGCCCCTCGGGACAGCCCCAGCATTTT. This gives the protein CASRSGGPSGQPQHF. This chain connects TRBV2 to TRBJ1-5, with TRBD1 matching over 8 bases. CDR3 length equals 15 residues. The V segment lost 6 bases and the J segment 7 bases; nucleotides outside the gene matches: 11. Germline CDR1 is SNHLY and CDR2 is FYNNEI.

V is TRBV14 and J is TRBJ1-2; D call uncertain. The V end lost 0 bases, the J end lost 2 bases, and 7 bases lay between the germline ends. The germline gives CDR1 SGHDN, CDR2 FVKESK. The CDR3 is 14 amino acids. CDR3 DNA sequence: TGTGCCAGCAGCCAAGATCTCGCGAACTATGGCTACACCTTC. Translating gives CASSQDLANYGYTF. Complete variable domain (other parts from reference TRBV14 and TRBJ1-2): EAGVTQFPSHSVIEKGQTVTLRCDPISGHDNLYWYRRVMGKEIKFLLHFVKESKQDESGMPNNRFLAERTGGTYSTLKVQPAELEDSGVYFCASSQDLANYGYTFGSGTRLTVV.

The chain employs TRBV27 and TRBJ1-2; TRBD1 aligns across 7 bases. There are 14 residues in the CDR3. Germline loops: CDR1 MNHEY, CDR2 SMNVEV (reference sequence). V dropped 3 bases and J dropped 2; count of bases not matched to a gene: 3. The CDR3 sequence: CASSFGGQNYGYTF. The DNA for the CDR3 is TGTGCCAGCAGTTTTGGGGGACAGAACTATGGCTACACCTTC.

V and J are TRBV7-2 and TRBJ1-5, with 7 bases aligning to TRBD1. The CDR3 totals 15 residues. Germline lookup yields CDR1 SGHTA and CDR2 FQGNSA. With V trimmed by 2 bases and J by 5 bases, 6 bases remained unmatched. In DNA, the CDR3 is TGTGCCAGCAGCTTACAAAGGGGGCTGTATCAGCCCCAGCATTTT. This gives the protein CASSLQRGLYQPQHF.

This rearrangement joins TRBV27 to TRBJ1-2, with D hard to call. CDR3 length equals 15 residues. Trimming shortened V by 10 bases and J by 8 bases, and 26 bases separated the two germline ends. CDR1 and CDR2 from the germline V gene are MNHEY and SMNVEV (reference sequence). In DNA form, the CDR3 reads TGTGCCAACCTTACGGAATTTGACACGTTCTACGGCTACACCTTC. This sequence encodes CANLTEFDTFYGYTF.

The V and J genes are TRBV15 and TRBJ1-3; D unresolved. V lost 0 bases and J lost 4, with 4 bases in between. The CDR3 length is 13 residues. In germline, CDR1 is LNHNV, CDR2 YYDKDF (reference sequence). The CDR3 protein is CATSREPGNTIYF. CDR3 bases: TGTGCCACCAGCAGAGAACCCGGAAACACCATATATTTT.

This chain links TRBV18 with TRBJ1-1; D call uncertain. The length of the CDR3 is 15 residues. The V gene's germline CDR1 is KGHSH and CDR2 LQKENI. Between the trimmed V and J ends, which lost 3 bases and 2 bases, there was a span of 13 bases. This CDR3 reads CASSPVQAHNTEAFF. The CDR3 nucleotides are TGTGCCAGCTCACCGGTGCAGGCCCACAACACTGAAGCTTTCTTT. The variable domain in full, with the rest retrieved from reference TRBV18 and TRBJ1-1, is NAGVMQNPRHLVRRRGQEARLRCSPMKGHSHVYWYRQLPEEGLKFMVYLQKENIIDESGMPKERFSAEFPKEGPSILRIQQVVRGDSAAYFCASSPVQAHNTEAFFGQGTRLTVV.

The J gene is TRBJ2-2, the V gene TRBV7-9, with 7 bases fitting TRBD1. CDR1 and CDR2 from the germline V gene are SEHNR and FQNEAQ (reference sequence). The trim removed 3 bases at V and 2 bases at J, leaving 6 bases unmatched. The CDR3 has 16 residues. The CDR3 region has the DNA TGTGCCAGCAGCTTGCGGACAGGTCGAAACACCGGGGAGCTGTTTTTT. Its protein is CASSLRTGRNTGELFF.

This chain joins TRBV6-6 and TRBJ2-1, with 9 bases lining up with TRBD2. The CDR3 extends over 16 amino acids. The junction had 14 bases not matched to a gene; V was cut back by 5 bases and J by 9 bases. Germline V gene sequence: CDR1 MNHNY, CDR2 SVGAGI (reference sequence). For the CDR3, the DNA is TGTGCCAGCAGTCGCCCCCAAGCGGGGGGCCCCGGTGAGCAGTTCTTC. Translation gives CASSRPQAGGPGEQFF.

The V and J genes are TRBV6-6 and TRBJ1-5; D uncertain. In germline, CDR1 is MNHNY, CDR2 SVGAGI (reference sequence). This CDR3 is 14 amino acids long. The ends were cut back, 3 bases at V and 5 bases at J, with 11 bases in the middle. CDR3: CASSYSASYQPQHF. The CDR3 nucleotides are TGTGCCAGCAGTTATTCAGCGAGCTATCAGCCCCAGCATTTT.

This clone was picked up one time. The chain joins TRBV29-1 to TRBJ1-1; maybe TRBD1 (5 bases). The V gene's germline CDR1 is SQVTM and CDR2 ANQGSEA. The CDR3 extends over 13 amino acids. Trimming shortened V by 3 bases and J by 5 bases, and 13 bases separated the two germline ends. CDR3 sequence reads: CSVEGEFGTEAFF. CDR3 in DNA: TGCAGCGTTGAGGGGGAGTTCGGGACTGAAGCTTTCTTT. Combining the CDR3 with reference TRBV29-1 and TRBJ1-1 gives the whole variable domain SAVISQKPSRDICQRGTSLTIQCQVDSQVTMMFWYRQQPGQSLTLIATANQGSEATYESGFVIDKFPISRPNLTFSTLTVSNMSPEDSSIYLCSVEGEFGTEAFFGQGTRLTVV.

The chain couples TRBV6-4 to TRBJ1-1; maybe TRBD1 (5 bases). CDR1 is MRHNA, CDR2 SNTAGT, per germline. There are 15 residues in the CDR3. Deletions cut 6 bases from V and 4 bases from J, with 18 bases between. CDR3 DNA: TGTGCCAGCAGCCCAAATGGGGGGTGGGGCACTGAAGCTTTCTTT. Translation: CASSPNGGWGTEAFF.

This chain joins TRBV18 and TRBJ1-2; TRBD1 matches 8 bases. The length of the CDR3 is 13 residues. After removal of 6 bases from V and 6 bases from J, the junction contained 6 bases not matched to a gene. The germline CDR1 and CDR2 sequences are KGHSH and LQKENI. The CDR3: CASSLDREDGYTF. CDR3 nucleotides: TGTGCCAGCTCGCTGGACAGGGAGGATGGCTACACCTTC. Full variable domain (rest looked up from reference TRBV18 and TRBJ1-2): NAGVMQNPRHLVRRRGQEARLRCSPMKGHSHVYWYRQLPEEGLKFMVYLQKENIIDESGMPKERFSAEFPKEGPSILRIQQVVRGDSAAYFCASSLDREDGYTFGSGTRLTVV.

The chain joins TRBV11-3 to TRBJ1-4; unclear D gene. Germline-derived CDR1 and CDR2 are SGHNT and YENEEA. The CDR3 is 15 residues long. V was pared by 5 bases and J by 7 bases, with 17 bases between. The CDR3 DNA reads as TGTGCCAGCAGCGCGAGCGCAGAAAGTGGTGAAAAACTGTTTTTT. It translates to CASSASAESGEKLFF. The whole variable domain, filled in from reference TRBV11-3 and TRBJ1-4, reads EAGVVQSPRYKIIEKKQPVAFWCNPISGHNTLYWYLQNLGQGPELLIRYENEEAVDDSQLPKDRFSAERLKGVDSTLKIQPAELGDSAVYLCASSASAESGEKLFFGSGTQLSVL.

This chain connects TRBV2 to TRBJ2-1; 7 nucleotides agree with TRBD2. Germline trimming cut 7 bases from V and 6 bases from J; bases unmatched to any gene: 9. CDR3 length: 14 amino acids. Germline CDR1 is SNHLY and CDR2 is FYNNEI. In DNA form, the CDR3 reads TGTGCCAGCAAGGTGGGAGGGGCCCCCAATGAGCAGTTCTTC. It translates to CASKVGGAPNEQFF.

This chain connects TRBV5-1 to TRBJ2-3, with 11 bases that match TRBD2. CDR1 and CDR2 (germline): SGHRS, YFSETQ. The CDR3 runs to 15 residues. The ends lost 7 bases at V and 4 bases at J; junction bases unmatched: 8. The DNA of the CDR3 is TGCGCCAGCGGAACTAGCGGGAGTAGGGCAGATACGCAGTATTTT. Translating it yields CASGTSGSRADTQYF.

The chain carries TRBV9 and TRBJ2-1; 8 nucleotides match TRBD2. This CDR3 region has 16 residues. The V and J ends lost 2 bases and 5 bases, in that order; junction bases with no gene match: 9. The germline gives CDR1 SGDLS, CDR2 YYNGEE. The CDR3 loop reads CASSVDLAGGDNEQFF. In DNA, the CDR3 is TGTGCCAGCAGCGTGGACCTAGCGGGTGGGGACAATGAGCAGTTCTTC.

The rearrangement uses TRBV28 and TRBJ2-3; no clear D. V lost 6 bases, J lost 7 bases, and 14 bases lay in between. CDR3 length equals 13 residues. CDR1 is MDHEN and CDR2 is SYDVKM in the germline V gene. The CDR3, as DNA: TGTGCCAGCAGCTCTGTAGCCCCGAATACGCAGTATTTT. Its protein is CASSSVAPNTQYF. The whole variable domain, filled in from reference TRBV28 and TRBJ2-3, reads DVKVTQSSRYLVKRTGEKVFLECVQDMDHENMFWYRQDPGLGLRLIYFSYDVKMKEKGDIPEGYSVSREKKERFSLILESASTNQTSMYLCASSSVAPNTQYFGPGTRLTVL.

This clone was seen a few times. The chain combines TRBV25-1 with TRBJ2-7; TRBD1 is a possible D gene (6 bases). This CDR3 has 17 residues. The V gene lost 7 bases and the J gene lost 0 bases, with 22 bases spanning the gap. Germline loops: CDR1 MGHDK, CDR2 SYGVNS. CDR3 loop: CASIERTGQPHSYEQYF. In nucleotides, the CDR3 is TGTGCCAGCATAGAGCGAACAGGGCAACCTCACTCCTACGAGCAGTACTTC.

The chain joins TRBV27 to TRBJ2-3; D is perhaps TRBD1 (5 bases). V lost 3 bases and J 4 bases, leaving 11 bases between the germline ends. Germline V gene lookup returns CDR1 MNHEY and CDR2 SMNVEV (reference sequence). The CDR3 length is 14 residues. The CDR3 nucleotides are TGTGCCAGCAGTTTGGGAAGGGGCGCAGATACGCAGTATTTT. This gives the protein CASSLGRGADTQYF.

The CDR3: CASSGGTVLNTGELFF. The CDR3 DNA sequence: TGTGCCAGTAGCGGGGGGACAGTCCTGAACACCGGGGAGCTGTTTTTT. V is TRBV19 and J is TRBJ2-2; tentatively, D is TRBD1 or TRBD2 (7 bases each). This CDR3 spans 16 amino acids. CDR1 LNHDA and CDR2 SQIVND come from the germline V gene (reference sequence). Trimming cost V 6 bases and J 1 base, with 15 bases left between them.

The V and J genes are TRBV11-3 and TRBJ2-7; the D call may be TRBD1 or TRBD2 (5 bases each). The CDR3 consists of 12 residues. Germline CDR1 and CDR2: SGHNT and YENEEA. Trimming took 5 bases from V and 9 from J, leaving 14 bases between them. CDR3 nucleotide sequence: TGTGCCAGCAGCCCGGGACCTACTCGGCAGTACTTC. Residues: CASSPGPTRQYF.

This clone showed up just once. In DNA, the CDR3 is TGCAGTGCTAGTGGGAGAAACGAAGCTTTCTTT. Protein sequence: CSASGRNEAFF. The J gene is TRBJ1-1, the V gene TRBV20-1; D call uncertain. The CDR3 runs to 11 residues. Germline V CDR1 and CDR2: DFQATT, SNEGSKA (reference sequence). V shed 3 bases and J shed 8 bases, with 10 bases lying between them.

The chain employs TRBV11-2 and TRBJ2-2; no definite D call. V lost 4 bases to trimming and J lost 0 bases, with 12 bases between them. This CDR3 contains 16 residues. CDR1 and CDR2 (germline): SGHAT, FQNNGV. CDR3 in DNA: TGTGCCAGCAGCTCATTAAACACCGCGAACACCGGGGAGCTGTTTTTT. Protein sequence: CASSSLNTANTGELFF.

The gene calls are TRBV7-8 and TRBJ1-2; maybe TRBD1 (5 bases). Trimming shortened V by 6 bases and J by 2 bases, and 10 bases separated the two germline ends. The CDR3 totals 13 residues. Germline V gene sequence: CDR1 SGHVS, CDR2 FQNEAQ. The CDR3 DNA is TGTGCCAGCAGTAAGGGACGGAACTATGGCTACACCTTC. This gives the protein CASSKGRNYGYTF. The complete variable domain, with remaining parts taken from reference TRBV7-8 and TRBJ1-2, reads GAGVSQSPRYKVAKRGQDVALRCDPISGHVSLFWYQQALGQGPEFLTYFQNEAQLDKSGLPSDRFFAERPEGSVSTLKIQRTQQEDSAVYLCASSKGRNYGYTFGSGTRLTVV.

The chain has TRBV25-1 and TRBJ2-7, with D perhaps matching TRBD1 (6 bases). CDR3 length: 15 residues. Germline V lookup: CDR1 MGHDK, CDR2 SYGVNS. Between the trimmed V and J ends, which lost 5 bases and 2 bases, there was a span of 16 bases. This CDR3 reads CASSPQTGKTYEQYF. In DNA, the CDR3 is TGTGCCAGCAGTCCCCAGACAGGAAAAACCTACGAGCAGTACTTC.

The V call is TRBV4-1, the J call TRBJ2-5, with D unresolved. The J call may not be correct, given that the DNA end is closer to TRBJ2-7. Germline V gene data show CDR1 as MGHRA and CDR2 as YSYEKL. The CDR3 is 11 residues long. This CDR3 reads CASSQGPEQYF. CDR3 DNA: TGCGCCAGCAGCCAAGGTCCCGAGCAGTACTTC.

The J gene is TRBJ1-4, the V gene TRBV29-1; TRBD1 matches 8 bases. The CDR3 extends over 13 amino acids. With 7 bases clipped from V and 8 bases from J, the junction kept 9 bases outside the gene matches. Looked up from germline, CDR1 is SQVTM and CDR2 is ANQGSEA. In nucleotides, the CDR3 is TGCAGCGCCCGGGACAGGTGGCGGGAAAAACTGTTTTTT. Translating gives CSARDRWREKLFF.

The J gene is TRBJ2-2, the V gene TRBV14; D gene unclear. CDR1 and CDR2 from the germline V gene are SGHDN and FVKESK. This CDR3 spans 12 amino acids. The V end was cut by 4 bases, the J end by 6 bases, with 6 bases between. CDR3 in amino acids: CASSPRSGELFF. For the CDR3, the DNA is TGTGCCAGCAGCCCTCGTTCCGGGGAGCTGTTTTTT.